This T cell receptor (beta chain) is drawn from a study of cytomegalovirus exposure and HLA in healthy donors. Study-wide findings and caveats: The classifier reportedly diagnosed cytomegalovirus status with high sensitivity and specificity.

Profiling relied on immunoSEQ multiplex PCR, and the TCRdb table lists in-frame clones only, not all of them. The top ten clones hold approximately 1.8% of a sample with 110,000 to 150,000 clones, approximately 94% of them seen once. Germline loops: CDR1 MNHEY, CDR2 SMNVEV (reference sequence). Trimming cost V 5 bases and J 3 bases, with 13 bases left between them. This CDR3 region has 14 residues. With regard to this clone: Its antigen is as yet unknown. The same CDR3 also results from other DNA sequences found in this sample.

V usage is TRBV27 and J usage is TRBJ1-2, with D perhaps matching TRBD1 (6 bases). The TCR comes from a man younger than 30 in good health and CMV-seropositive. The sequenced sample consisted of PBMCs. The CDR3 loop is CASSPRTAYYGYTF. CDR3 coding DNA: TGTGCCAGCAGTCCCCGGACAGCGTACTATGGCTACACCTTC.